The entry below gives a single T cell receptor beta chain sequence along with its context. The antigen it recognizes is unknown. Base qualities are not at hand, and no much larger clone is one base apart. Patients with autoimmune disease history or receiving systemic immunosuppression were excluded from the trial. Peripheral blood for TCR sequencing was collected from all dose cohorts at baseline, on cycle 4 day 1, and on cycle 7 day 1. The samples were taken from a phase I, first-in-human, multicenter, open-label dose-escalation trial of ivuxolimab. Adults with locally advanced or metastatic melanoma, renal cell, hepatocellular, or head and neck squamous cell carcinoma were enrolled in the trial. Before TCR sequencing, CD4+ and CD8+ T cells were separately sorted from peripheral blood. To sequence the TCRbeta CDR3 region, genomic DNA was isolated from the sorted cells. TCRbeta CDR3 regions were sequenced using the immunoSEQ Assay. TCRdb carries this immuneACCESS record with in-frame sequences only. Its versions omit some clonotypes, under half of them owing to an unresolved V gene in the studies checked, with the rest unexplained. The sample includes about 77,000 clones, with 85% to 90% observed a single time. Less than 3% of the sample lies in the top ten.

Via the germline V gene, CDR1 is SGHRS and CDR2 YFSETQ. V has 6 bases trimmed and J has 5 bases trimmed; junction bases matching no gene number 2. The CDR3 goes from the cysteine to the phenylalanine over 14 residues. Of all the DNA, just the CDR3 is kept, 42 bases in frame from base 1. These data originate in a study of OX40 agonist ivuxolimab in advanced cancers. Looking at the study overall: Ivuxolimab was a fully human IgG2 agonistic monoclonal antibody targeting the costimulatory receptor OX40 (CD134). Intravenous ivuxolimab was administered to patients every 2 weeks at six dose levels: 0.01, 0.1, 0.3, 1.5, 3 and 10 mg/kg. Among the 52 dose-escalation patients, approximately 20 had hepatocellular carcinoma, roughly 15 melanoma, 9 renal cell carcinoma and 9 head and neck cancer. A male proportion of roughly 85% and a mean age of 60 years, ranging from about 20 to 79, were recorded for the dose-escalation cohort. Patients were allowed to have had prior anti-PD-1, anti-PD-L1 or anti-CTLA-4 therapy, and more than 35% of the dose-escalation patients had been treated with checkpoint inhibitors. Three dose-escalation patients achieved partial responses, one with hepatocellular carcinoma and two with cutaneous melanoma. Peripheral TCRbeta sequencing aimed to test whether ivuxolimab altered TCR sequence diversity and caused clonal T-cell expansion. The monotherapy dose-escalation portion (N of about 47 patients) of the phase I ivuxolimab trial is reported in the paper.

The research as a whole found: At doses of 0.1 to 3.0 mg/kg, clonal expansion of both CD4+ and CD8+ T cells in blood was seen between baseline and week 6. Low levels of normalized T-cell clonal expansion were also seen in some patients who did not respond. The antigen specificity of the peripheral T cells that underwent clonal expansion was not determined. In the 0.1-3.0 mg/kg groups, partial responders were among the patients with the lowest normalized peripheral clonal expansion, particularly in CD8+ T cells. On average, CD8+ T cells showed more expanded clones than CD4+ T cells after ivuxolimab.

The clonotype was recovered from an adult with an advanced solid tumor such as melanoma, head and neck, liver or kidney cancer. Rearrangement joined TRBV5-1 to TRBJ2-1; TRBD2 aligns with 13 central bases. The input for sequencing was CD4+ or CD8+ T cells sorted from blood, taken in a trial of the OX40 agonist ivuxolimab. CDR3 sequence: CASTGTSGNNEQFF. The sequence in DNA is TGCGCCAGCACCGGGACTAGCGGGAACAATGAGCAGTTCTTC.